This T cell receptor (beta chain) originates from a study of blood T cell repertoires in COVID-19. Study in general: There were acute and convalescent COVID-19 samples, and they came from the United States, Italy and Spain. PBMCs, B-cell-depleted T cells, or T cells were the source of the cDNA or gDNA that made up the material.

V was pared by 0 bases and J by 2 bases, with 8 bases between. This CDR3 comprises 14 residues. Looked up from germline, CDR1 is SGHRS and CDR2 is YFSETQ. In the original analysis: Nucleated cell number was recorded as an estimate derived from reference gene primer amplification. Assay: immunoSEQ multiplex PCR; the TCRdb copy retains only in-frame clones and omits some. D and trimming were read from the DNA, whereas the V and J calls and clone size are those reported in that table. The sample shows 100,000 to 140,000 clones, around 83% of them seen only once. Sample: peripheral blood. The clonotype originates from a man aged 65 to 85 with acute or convalescent COVID-19. The genes are TRBV5-1 and TRBJ1-2; D is uncertain. The CDR3 loop reads CASSLGRSNYGYTF. The CDR3 nucleotides read TGCGCCAGCAGCTTGGGGAGATCCAACTATGGCTACACCTTC.